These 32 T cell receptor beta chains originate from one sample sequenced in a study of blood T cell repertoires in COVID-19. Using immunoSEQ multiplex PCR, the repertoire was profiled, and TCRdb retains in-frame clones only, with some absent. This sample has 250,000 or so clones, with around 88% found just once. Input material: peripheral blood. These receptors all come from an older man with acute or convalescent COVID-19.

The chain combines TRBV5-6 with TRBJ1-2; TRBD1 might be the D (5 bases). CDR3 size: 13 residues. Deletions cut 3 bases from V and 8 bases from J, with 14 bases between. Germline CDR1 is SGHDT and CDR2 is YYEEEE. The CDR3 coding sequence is TGTGCCAGCAGCTCGGGAGGCAGGGTCGGCTACACCTTC. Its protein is CASSSGGRVGYTF.

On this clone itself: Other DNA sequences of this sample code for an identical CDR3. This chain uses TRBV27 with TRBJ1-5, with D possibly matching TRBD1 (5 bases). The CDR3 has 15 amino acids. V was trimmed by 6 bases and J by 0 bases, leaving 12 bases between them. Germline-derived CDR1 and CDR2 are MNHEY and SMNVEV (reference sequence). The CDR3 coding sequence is TGTGCCAGCAGCCCTCGGGGGGGTAGCAATCAGCCCCAGCATTTT. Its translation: CASSPRGGSNQPQHF.

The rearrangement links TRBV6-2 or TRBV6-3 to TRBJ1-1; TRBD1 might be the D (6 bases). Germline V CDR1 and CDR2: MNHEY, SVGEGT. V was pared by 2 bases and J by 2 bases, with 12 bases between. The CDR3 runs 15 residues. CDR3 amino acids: CASSYPGQLNTEAFF. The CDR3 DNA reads TGTGCCAGCAGTTACCCGGGACAATTAAACACTGAAGCTTTCTTT.

The CDR3 protein is CASSFKTPSYEQYF. In nucleotides, the CDR3 is TGCGCCAGCAGCTTCAAGACACCGTCCTACGAGCAGTACTTC. This chain connects TRBV5-1 to TRBJ2-7; D ambiguous. Trimming took off 2 bases at V and 1 base at J, with 10 bases between the two ends. The CDR3 is made up of 14 amino acids. The germline gives CDR1 SGHRS, CDR2 YFSETQ. The variable domain in full, completed from reference TRBV5-1 and TRBJ2-7, reads KAGVTQTPRYLIKTRGQQVTLSCSPISGHRSVSWYQQTPGQGLQFLFEYFSETQRNKGNFPGRFSGRQFSNSRSEMNVSTLELGDSALYLCASSFKTPSYEQYFGPGTRLTVT.

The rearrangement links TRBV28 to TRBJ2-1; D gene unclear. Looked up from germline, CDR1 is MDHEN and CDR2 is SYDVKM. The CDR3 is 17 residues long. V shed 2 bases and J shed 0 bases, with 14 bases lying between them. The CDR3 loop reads CASSLMVRRSSYNEQFF. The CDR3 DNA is TGTGCCAGCAGTTTAATGGTCCGCCGGAGCTCCTACAATGAGCAGTTCTTC.

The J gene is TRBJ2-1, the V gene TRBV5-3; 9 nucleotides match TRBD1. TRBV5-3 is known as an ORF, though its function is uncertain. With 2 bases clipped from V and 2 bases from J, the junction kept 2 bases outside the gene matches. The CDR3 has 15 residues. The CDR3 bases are TGTGCCAGAAGCTTACAGGGGGCAGCCTACAATGAGCAGTTCTTC. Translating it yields CARSLQGAAYNEQFF.

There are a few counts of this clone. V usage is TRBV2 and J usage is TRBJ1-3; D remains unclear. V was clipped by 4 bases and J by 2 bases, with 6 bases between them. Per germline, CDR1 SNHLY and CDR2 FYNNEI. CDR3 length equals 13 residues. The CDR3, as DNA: TGTGCCAGCAGTGTCGAGGCTGGAAACACCATATATTTT. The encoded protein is CASSVEAGNTIYF. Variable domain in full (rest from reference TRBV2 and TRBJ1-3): EPEVTQTPSHQVTQMGQEVILRCVPISNHLYFYWYRQILGQKVEFLVSFYNNEISEKSEIFDDQFSVERPDGSNFTLKIRSTKLEDSAMYFCASSVEAGNTIYFGEGSWLTVV.

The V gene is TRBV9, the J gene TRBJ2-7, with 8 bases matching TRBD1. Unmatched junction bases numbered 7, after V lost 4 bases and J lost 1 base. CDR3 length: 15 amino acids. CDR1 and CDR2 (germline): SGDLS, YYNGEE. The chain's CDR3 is CASSFGQGRSYEQYF. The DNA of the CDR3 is TGTGCCAGCAGCTTTGGACAGGGTAGGTCCTACGAGCAGTACTTC.

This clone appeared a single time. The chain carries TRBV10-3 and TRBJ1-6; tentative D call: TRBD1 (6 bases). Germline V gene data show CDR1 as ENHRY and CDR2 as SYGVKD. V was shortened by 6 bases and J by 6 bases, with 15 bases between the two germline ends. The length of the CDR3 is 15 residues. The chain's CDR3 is CAISGQLTPNSPLHF. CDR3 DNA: TGTGCCATCAGCGGACAGCTTACACCTAATTCACCCCTCCACTTT.

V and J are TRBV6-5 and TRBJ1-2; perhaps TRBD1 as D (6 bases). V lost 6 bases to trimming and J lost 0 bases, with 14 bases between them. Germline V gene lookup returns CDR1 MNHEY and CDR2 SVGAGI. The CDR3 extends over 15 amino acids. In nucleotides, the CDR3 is TGTGCCAGCAGCGTATACAGGGAAGCTAACTATGGCTACACCTTC. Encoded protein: CASSVYREANYGYTF.

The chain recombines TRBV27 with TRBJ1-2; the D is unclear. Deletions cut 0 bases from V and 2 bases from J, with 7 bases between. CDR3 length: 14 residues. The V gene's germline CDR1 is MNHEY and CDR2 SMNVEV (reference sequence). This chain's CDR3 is CASSLSAHNYGYTF. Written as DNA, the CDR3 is TGTGCCAGCAGTTTATCGGCCCACAACTATGGCTACACCTTC.

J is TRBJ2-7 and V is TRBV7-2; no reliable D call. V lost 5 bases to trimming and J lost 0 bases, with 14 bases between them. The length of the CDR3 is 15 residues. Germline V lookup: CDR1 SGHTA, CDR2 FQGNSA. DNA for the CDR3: TGTGCCAGCAGCCCTACGTGGGCCACCTCCTACGAGCAGTACTTC. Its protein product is CASSPTWATSYEQYF. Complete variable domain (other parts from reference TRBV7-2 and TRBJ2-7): GAGVSQSPSNKVTEKGKDVELRCDPISGHTALYWYRQSLGQGLEFLIYFQGNSAPDKSGLPSDRFSAERTGGSVSTLTIQRTQQEDSAVYLCASSPTWATSYEQYFGPGTRLTVT.

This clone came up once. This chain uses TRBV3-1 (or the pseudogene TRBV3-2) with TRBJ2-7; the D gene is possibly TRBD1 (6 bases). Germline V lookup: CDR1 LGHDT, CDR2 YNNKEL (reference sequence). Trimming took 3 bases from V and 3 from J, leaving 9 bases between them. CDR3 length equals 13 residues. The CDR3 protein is CASSHRGNYEQYF. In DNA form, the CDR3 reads TGTGCCAGCAGCCACAGGGGAAACTACGAGCAGTACTTC.

CDR3 region: CATSDGGLGLGGGEQFF. CDR3 coding DNA: TGTGCCACCAGTGATGGGGGACTCGGACTGGGTGGAGGTGAGCAGTTCTTC. The V gene is TRBV24-1, the J gene TRBJ2-1; D may be TRBD2 (6 bases). The CDR3 covers 17 residues. Germline V gives CDR1 KGHDR, CDR2 SFDVKD. Trimming removed 3 bases at V and 9 bases at J, with 23 bases between.

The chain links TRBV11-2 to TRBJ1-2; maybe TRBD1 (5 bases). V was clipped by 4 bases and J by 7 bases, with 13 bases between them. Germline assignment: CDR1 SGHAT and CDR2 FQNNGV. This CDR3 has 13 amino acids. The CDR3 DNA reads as TGTGCCAGCAGCTATGACCGGAGGGGTGGCTACACCTTC. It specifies CASSYDRRGGYTF.

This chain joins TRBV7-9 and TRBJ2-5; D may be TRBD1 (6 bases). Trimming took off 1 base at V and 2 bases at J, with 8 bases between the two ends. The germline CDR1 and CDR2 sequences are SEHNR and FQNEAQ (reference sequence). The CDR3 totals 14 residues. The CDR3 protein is CASSLDGQQETQYF. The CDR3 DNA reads TGTGCCAGCAGCTTAGATGGACAGCAAGAGACCCAGTACTTC.

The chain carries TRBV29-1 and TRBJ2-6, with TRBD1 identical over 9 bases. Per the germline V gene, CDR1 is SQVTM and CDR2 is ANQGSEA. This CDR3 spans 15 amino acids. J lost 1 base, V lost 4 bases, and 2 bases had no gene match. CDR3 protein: CSVVGTGSGANVLTF. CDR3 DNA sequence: TGCAGCGTTGTGGGGACAGGGTCTGGGGCCAACGTCCTGACTTTC.

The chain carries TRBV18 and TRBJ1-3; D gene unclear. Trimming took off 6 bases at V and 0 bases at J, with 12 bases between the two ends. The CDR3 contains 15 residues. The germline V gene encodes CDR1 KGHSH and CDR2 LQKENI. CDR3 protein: CASSPERTSGNTIYF. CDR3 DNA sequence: TGTGCCAGCTCTCCTGAGCGGACCTCTGGAAACACCATATATTTT. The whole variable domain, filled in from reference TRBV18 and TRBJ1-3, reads NAGVMQNPRHLVRRRGQEARLRCSPMKGHSHVYWYRQLPEEGLKFMVYLQKENIIDESGMPKERFSAEFPKEGPSILRIQQVVRGDSAAYFCASSPERTSGNTIYFGEGSWLTVV.

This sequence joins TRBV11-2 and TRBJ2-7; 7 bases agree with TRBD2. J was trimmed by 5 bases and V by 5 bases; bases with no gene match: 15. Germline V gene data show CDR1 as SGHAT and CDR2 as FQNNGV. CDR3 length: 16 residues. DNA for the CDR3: TGTGCCAGCAGCCTGGGAGGGGCAGGAAGACAAAACGAGCAGTACTTC. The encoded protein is CASSLGGAGRQNEQYF.

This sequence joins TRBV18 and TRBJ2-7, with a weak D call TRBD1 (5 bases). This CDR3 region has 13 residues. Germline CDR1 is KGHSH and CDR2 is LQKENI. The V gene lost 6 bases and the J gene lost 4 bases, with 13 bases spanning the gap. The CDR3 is CASSLEYRYEQYF. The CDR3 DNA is TGTGCCAGCTCCCTGGAATACAGGTACGAGCAGTACTTC. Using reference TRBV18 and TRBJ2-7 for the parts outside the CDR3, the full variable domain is NAGVMQNPRHLVRRRGQEARLRCSPMKGHSHVYWYRQLPEEGLKFMVYLQKENIIDESGMPKERFSAEFPKEGPSILRIQQVVRGDSAAYFCASSLEYRYEQYFGPGTRLTVT.

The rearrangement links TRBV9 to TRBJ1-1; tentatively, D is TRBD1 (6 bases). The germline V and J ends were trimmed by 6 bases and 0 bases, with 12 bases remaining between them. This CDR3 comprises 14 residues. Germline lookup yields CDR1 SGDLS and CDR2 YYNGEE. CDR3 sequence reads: CASTRDIMNTEAFF. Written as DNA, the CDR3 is TGTGCCAGCACCCGGGACATCATGAACACTGAAGCTTTCTTT.

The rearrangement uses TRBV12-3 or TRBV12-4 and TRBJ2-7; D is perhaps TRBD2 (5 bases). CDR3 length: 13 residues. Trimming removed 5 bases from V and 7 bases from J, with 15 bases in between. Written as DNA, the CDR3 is TGTGCCAGCAGTGTAGGGAGCAACGGGGAGCAGTACTTC. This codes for CASSVGSNGEQYF.

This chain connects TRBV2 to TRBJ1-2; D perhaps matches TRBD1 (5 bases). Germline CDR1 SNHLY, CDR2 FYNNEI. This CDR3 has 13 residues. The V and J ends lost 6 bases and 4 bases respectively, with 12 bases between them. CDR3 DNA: TGTGCCAGCAGGGCAGGGACTAGCTATGGCTACACCTTC. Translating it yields CASRAGTSYGYTF.

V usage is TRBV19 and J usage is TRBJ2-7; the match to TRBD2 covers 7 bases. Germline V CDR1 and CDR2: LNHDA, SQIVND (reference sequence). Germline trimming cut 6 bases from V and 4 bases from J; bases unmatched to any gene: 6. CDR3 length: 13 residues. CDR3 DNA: TGTGCCAGTAGCGCCTCGGGAGGATACGAGCAGTACTTC. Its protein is CASSASGGYEQYF.

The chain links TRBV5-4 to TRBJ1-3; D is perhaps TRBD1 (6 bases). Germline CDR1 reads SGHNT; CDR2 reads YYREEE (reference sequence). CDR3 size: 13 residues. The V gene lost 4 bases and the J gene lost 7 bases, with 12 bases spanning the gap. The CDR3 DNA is TGTGCCAGCAGCCAGACAGGAAGCAACACCATATATTTT. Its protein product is CASSQTGSNTIYF.

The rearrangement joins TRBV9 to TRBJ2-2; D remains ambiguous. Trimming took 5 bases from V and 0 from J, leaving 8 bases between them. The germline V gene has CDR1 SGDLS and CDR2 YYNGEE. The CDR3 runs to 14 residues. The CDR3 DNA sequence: TGTGCCAGCAGATTATCTTCGAACACCGGGGAGCTGTTTTTT. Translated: CASRLSSNTGELFF. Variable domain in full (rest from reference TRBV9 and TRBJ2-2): DSGVTQTPKHLITATGQRVTLRCSPRSGDLSVYWYQQSLDQGLQFLIQYYNGEERAKGNILERFSAQQFPDLHSELNLSSLELGDSALYFCASRLSSNTGELFFGEGSRLTVL.

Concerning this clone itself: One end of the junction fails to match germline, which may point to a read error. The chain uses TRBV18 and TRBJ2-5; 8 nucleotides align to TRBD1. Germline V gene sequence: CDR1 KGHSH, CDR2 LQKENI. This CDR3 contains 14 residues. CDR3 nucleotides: TGTGCCAGCCCACCCTGGACAGGGACGAAGACCCAGTACTTC. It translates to CASPPWTGTKTQYF.

CDR3 amino acids: CASSLTGQGLTYNEQFF. CDR3 nucleotides: TGTGCCAGCAGCTTAACCGGACAGGGTCTCACCTACAATGAGCAGTTCTTC. The chain employs TRBV7-9 and TRBJ2-1, with 8 nucleotides matching TRBD1. V lost 2 bases to trimming and J lost 2 bases; unmatched junction nucleotides: 8. CDR1 SEHNR and CDR2 FQNEAQ come from the germline V gene (reference sequence). The CDR3 covers 17 residues.

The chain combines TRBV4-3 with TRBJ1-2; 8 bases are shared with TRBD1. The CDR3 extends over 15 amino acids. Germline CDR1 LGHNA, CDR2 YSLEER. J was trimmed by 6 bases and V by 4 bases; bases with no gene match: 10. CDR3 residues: CASSPTLGQGNGYTF. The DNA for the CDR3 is TGCGCCAGCAGCCCAACTCTTGGACAGGGCAATGGCTACACCTTC.

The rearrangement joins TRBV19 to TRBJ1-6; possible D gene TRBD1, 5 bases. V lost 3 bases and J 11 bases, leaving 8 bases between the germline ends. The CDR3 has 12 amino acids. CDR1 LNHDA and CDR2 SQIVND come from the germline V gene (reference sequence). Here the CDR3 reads CASSMQGTPLHF. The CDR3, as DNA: TGTGCCAGTAGTATGCAGGGAACACCCCTCCACTTT.

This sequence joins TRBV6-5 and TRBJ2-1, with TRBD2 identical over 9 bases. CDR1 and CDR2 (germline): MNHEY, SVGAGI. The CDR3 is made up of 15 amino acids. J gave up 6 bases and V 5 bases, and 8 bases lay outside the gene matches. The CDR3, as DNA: TGTGCCAGCAGTACAATAGCGGGAGAAGGCAATGAGCAGTTCTTC. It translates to CASSTIAGEGNEQFF.

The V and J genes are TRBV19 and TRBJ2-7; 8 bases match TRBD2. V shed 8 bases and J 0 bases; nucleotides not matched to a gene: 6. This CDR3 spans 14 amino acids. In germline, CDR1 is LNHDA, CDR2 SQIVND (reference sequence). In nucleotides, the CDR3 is TGTGCCAGTGGTGCTAGCGGGTTCTCCTACGAGCAGTACTTC. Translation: CASGASGFSYEQYF. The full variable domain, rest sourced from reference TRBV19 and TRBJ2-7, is DGGITQSPKYLFRKEGQNVTLSCEQNLNHDAMYWYRQDPGQGLRLIYYSQIVNDFQKGDIAEGYSVSREKKESFPLTVTSAQKNPTAFYLCASGASGFSYEQYFGPGTRLTVT.